Following are 8 T cell receptor beta chains from one sample sequenced in a study of blood T cells in healthy people across ages. Sample-barcoded 5' priming and a J-beta primer mix drove a second PCR of roughly 6 to 12 cycles. TCRdb independently ran MiXCR on the 5' RACE reads; one entry per CDR3 protein. The table includes 600,000 or so distinct CDR3 sequences, roughly 43% detected once. The sample taken for sequencing was blood. The origin of the receptors is an elderly man in good health.

The chain has TRBV5-1 and TRBJ2-3, with TRBD2 matching over 11 bases. Germline trimming cut 0 bases from V and 1 base from J; bases unmatched to any gene: 4. The CDR3 sequence is 17 residues long. Germline assignment: CDR1 SGHRS and CDR2 YFSETQ. The CDR3 DNA reads as TGCGCCAGCAGCTTGGCCCCACTAGCGGGGGGCACAGATACGCAGTATTTT. Translated: CASSLAPLAGGTDTQYF.

This chain connects TRBV7-2 to TRBJ2-3, with 7 bases matching TRBD2. Germline V lookup: CDR1 SGHTA, CDR2 FQGNSA. V lost 5 bases to trimming and J lost 6 bases; unmatched junction nucleotides: 8. This CDR3 is built from 14 residues. The CDR3 spells CASSGRTRADTQYF. The CDR3 DNA sequence: TGTGCCAGCAGCGGCCGGACTAGAGCTGATACGCAGTATTTT. The full variable domain, with the rest looked up from reference TRBV7-2 and TRBJ2-3, is GAGVSQSPSNKVTEKGKDVELRCDPISGHTALYWYRQSLGQGLEFLIYFQGNSAPDKSGLPSDRFSAERTGGSVSTLTIQRTQQEDSAVYLCASSGRTRADTQYFGPGTRLTVL.

This chain uses TRBV6-6 with TRBJ1-5; no clear D gene. V gave up 5 bases and J gave up 6 bases, with 11 bases separating them. This CDR3 has 13 residues. In germline, CDR1 is MNHNY, CDR2 SVGAGI (reference sequence). Here the CDR3 reads CASSDLETQPQHF. The CDR3 nucleotides are TGTGCCAGCAGTGACTTGGAGACTCAGCCCCAGCATTTT.

This clonotype came up a few times. The V and J genes are TRBV20-1 and TRBJ1-2, with no clear D. Trimming stripped 2 bases from V and 4 bases from J, with 14 bases between. Germline CDR1 DFQATT, CDR2 SNEGSKA (reference sequence). The CDR3 loop spans 14 amino acids. Written as DNA, the CDR3 is TGCAGTGCTAGATGGCCGGGAAGGGCCTATGGCTACACCTTC. It translates to CSARWPGRAYGYTF.

The chain carries TRBV20-1 and TRBJ1-5; D remains unclear. Per germline, CDR1 DFQATT and CDR2 SNEGSKA (reference sequence). The CDR3 consists of 13 residues. Trimming stripped 3 bases from V and 3 bases from J, with 9 bases between. CDR3: CSASPQPNQPQHF. The CDR3 DNA reads as TGCAGTGCTAGTCCGCAACCCAATCAGCCCCAGCATTTT.

With respect to this clonotype: Sequence at one end of the junction differs from germline and may be a read error. The chain uses TRBV6-5 and TRBJ2-4, with 9 bases fitting TRBD2. The CDR3 extends over 15 amino acids. Looked up from germline, CDR1 is MNHEY and CDR2 is SVGAGI. Written as DNA, the CDR3 is TGTGCCAGCAGAGAATCGGGACTAGCAGCCTACAATGAGCAGTTC. It specifies CASRESGLAAYNEQF.

The chain has TRBV20-1 and TRBJ1-5, with 7 bases aligning to TRBD1. Germline CDR1 DFQATT, CDR2 SNEGSKA (reference sequence). The CDR3 has 15 amino acids. Trimming removed 0 bases from V and 0 bases from J; junction bases left unmatched: 2. The CDR3 protein is CSARDGQASNQPQHF. CDR3 coding DNA: TGCAGTGCTAGAGATGGACAGGCTAGCAATCAGCCCCAGCATTTT.

V and J are TRBV27 and TRBJ1-4; D is perhaps TRBD1 (5 bases). CDR3 length: 14 amino acids. CDR1 is MNHEY, CDR2 SMNVEV, per germline (reference sequence). The germline V and J ends were trimmed by 5 bases and 8 bases, with 15 bases remaining between them. The CDR3 bases are TGTGCCAGCAGTCCCAGGGTACTCAGCGAAAAACTGTTTTTT. The encoded protein is CASSPRVLSEKLFF.